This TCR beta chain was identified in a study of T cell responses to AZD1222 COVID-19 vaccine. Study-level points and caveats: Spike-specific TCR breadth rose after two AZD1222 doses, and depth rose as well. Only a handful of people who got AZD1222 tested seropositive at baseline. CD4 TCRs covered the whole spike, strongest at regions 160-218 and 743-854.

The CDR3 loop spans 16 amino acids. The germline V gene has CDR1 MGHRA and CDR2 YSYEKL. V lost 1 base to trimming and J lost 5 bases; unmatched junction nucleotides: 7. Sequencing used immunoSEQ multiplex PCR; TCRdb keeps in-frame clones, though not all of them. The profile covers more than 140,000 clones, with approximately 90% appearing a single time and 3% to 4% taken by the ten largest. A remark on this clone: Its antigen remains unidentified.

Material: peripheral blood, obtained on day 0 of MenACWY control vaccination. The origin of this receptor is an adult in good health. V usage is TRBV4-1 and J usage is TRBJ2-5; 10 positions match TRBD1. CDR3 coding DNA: TGCGCCAGCAGCCAAGGGTCGGGACAGGGGACGGAGACCCAGTACTTC. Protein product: CASSQGSGQGTETQYF.